This T cell receptor beta chain was recovered during a study of cytomegalovirus exposure and HLA in healthy donors. Study overall: The platform used for the roughly 120 validation repertoires matched that of the approximately 670 first-cohort repertoires, a later analysis reported.

V lost 6 bases and J lost 3, with 12 bases in between. Germline-derived CDR1 and CDR2 are SEHNR and FQNEAQ (reference sequence). The CDR3 is made up of 13 amino acids. Sequenced by immunoSEQ multiplex PCR; TCRdb stores in-frame clones only, minus some. The sample has about 130,000 clones, roughly 94% seen once; the top ten hold around 1.3%. This clone was seen a few times. Its antigen is not known. General study results and limits: Subsequent analysis revealed that first-cohort TCR clusters tended to co-occur in the 120 validation repertoires.

This clonotype originated in a woman younger than 35 in good health and CMV-seronegative. Sequenced input: PBMCs. This chain joins TRBV7-9 and TRBJ2-7, with TRBD2 as a possible D gene (6 bases). The CDR3 nucleotides are TGTGCCAGCAGATGGGGGACTGGCTACGAGCAGTACTTC. Its protein is CASRWGTGYEQYF.